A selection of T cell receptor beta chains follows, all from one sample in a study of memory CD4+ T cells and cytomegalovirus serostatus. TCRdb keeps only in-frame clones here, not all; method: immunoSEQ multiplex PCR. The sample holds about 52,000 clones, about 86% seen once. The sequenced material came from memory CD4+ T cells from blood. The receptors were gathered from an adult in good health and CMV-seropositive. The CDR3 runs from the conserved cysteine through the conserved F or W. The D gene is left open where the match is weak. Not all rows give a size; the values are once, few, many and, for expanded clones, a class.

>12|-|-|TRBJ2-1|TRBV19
CATGGWYNEQFF
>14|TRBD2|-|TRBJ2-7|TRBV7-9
CASSSSGPSYEQYF
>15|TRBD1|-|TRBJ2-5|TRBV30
CAWSEGQAIQETQYF
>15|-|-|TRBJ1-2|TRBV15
CATSKQTNTYYGYTF
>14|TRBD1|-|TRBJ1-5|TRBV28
CASSFSAGGQPQHF
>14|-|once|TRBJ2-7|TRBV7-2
CASSKGGPPYEQYF
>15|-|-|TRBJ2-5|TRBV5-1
CASSPGLRTQETQYF
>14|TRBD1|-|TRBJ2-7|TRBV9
CASSPRTGLDEQYF
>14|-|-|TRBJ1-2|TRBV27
CASSLTRDLYGYTF
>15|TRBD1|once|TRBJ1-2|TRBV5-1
CASSFGQGGNYGYTF
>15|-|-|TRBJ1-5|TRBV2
CASSVRQLGNQPQHF
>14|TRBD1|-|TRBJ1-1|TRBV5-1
CASSVDRSGTEAFF
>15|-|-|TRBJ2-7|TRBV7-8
CASSRQGILFYEQYF
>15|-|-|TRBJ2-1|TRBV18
CASSPQGYTSVEQFF